This entry lists 32 T cell receptor beta chains sequenced from one sample in a study of blood T cell repertoires in COVID-19. Measured with immunoSEQ multiplex PCR; TCRdb has only the in-frame clones, and not every one. The sample has under 400,000 clones, approximately 90% seen once; the top ten hold around 1.6%. The sequenced material came from peripheral blood. The receptors derive from a woman aged 25 to 39 with COVID-19, enrolled during active disease.

The genes are TRBV3-1 (or the pseudogene TRBV3-2) and TRBJ2-1; TRBD2 agrees at 11 bases. The germline V gene has CDR1 LGHDT and CDR2 YNNKEL (reference sequence). The J segment lost 8 bases and the V segment lost 4 bases, leaving 10 bases of the junction unmatched. There are 16 residues in the CDR3. CDR3 region: CASSPDSGGAWDEQFF. The CDR3 bases are TGTGCCAGCAGCCCAGATAGCGGGGGGGCTTGGGATGAGCAGTTCTTC.

The V call is TRBV24-1, the J call TRBJ2-3, with TRBD1 matching over 7 bases. CDR3 length: 18 amino acids. With 4 bases clipped from V and 2 bases from J, the junction kept 14 bases outside the gene matches. Germline V CDR1 and CDR2: KGHDR, SFDVKD. CDR3 residues: CATSDPRGQTEDTDTQYF. For the CDR3, the DNA is TGTGCCACCAGTGACCCGAGGGGGCAGACAGAAGACACAGATACGCAGTATTTT.

The chain recombines TRBV19 with TRBJ2-3, with TRBD2 matching over 8 bases. Germline CDR1 and CDR2: LNHDA and SQIVND (reference sequence). The CDR3 has 14 amino acids. Losses at the gene ends were 6 bases for V and 6 bases for J; bases not matched to a gene: 8. The CDR3 protein is CASRWDGGADTQYF. Written as DNA, the CDR3 is TGTGCCAGTAGGTGGGACGGGGGGGCCGATACGCAGTATTTT.

The rearrangement joins TRBV19 to TRBJ1-5; D call uncertain. The V and J ends lost 6 bases and 4 bases respectively, with 16 bases between them. Germline CDR1 is LNHDA and CDR2 is SQIVND (reference sequence). The CDR3 consists of 15 residues. The CDR3 region is CASRSPGEWNQPQHF. The CDR3, as DNA: TGTGCCAGTAGAAGCCCCGGGGAATGGAATCAGCCCCAGCATTTT.

The chain has TRBV5-4 and TRBJ2-1, with 7 bases aligning to TRBD2. There are 16 residues in the CDR3. Germline values: CDR1 SGHNT, CDR2 YYREEE (reference sequence). Unmatched junction bases numbered 12, after V lost 4 bases and J lost 5 bases. The CDR3 loop is CASSPRASGANNEQFF. The CDR3 nucleotides are TGTGCCAGCAGCCCTAGGGCCAGCGGGGCAAACAATGAGCAGTTCTTC.

The genes are TRBV5-6 and TRBJ2-2; maybe TRBD2 (5 bases). The CDR3 runs 14 residues. The V end lost 0 bases, the J end lost 8 bases, and 11 bases lay between the germline ends. The germline V gene has CDR1 SGHDT and CDR2 YYEEEE. The CDR3 loop is CASSLASEGGELFF. The CDR3 region has the DNA TGTGCCAGCAGCTTGGCTTCCGAGGGAGGGGAGCTGTTTTTT. The full variable domain, with the rest looked up from reference TRBV5-6 and TRBJ2-2, is DAGVTQSPTHLIKTRGQQVTLRCSPKSGHDTVSWYQQALGQGPQFIFQYYEEEERQRGNFPDRFSGHQFPNYSSELNVNALLLGDSALYLCASSLASEGGELFFGEGSRLTVL.

Remarks on this clone: The sample holds other DNA sequences that translate to the same CDR3. The chain recombines TRBV28 with TRBJ1-5, with 9 bases lining up with TRBD1. V dropped 3 bases and J dropped 6; count of bases not matched to a gene: 6. The CDR3 runs to 15 residues. From germline, CDR1 is MDHEN and CDR2 SYDVKM. Here the CDR3 DNA reads TGTGCCAGCAGTTTGGGACAGGGATTTCGTCAGCCCCAGCATTTT. It translates to CASSLGQGFRQPQHF.

The chain couples TRBV3-1 (or the pseudogene TRBV3-2) to TRBJ1-2; the match to TRBD1 covers 10 bases. This CDR3 contains 15 residues. V was pared by 3 bases and J by 8 bases, with 9 bases of the junction left unmatched. Germline CDR1 is LGHDT and CDR2 is YNNKEL (reference sequence). CDR3 protein: CASSHRGTGESGYTF. The CDR3 nucleotides read TGTGCCAGCAGCCACCGCGGGACAGGGGAGAGCGGCTACACCTTC.

This chain connects TRBV24-1 to TRBJ1-2; D unclear. The CDR3 runs 13 residues. CDR1 is KGHDR, CDR2 SFDVKD, per germline. V lost 3 bases to trimming and J lost 6 bases, with 10 bases between them. The CDR3 loop is CATSDRVTDGYTF. In nucleotides, the CDR3 is TGTGCCACCAGTGATAGAGTTACTGATGGCTACACCTTC.

J is TRBJ2-7 and V is TRBV19, with D maybe TRBD1 (6 bases). There are 15 residues in the CDR3. V was shortened by 2 bases and J by 0 bases, with 11 bases between the two germline ends. Germline CDR1 LNHDA, CDR2 SQIVND (reference sequence). CDR3 DNA sequence: TGTGCCAGTAGTATAAGTGGGACACCCTCCTACGAGCAGTACTTC. Translating it yields CASSISGTPSYEQYF.

The rearrangement joins TRBV3-1 (or the pseudogene TRBV3-2) to TRBJ2-3, with TRBD1 matching 7 bases. Germline V gene sequence: CDR1 LGHDT, CDR2 YNNKEL (reference sequence). CDR3 size: 16 residues. With V trimmed by 2 bases and J by 4 bases, 9 bases remained unmatched. This CDR3 reads CASSQQSGGAADTQYF. Written as DNA, the CDR3 is TGTGCCAGCAGCCAACAATCAGGGGGTGCGGCAGATACGCAGTATTTT.

The chain employs TRBV18 and TRBJ2-7, with a possible D match to TRBD1 (5 bases). The ends were cut back, 1 base at V and 0 bases at J, with 10 bases in the middle. CDR1 KGHSH and CDR2 LQKENI come from the germline V gene. CDR3 length: 15 residues. CDR3 DNA sequence: TGTGCCAGCTCACCACGGGGCAGTTCCTCCTACGAGCAGTACTTC. It encodes CASSPRGSSSYEQYF.

The V and J genes are TRBV2 and TRBJ1-2; 10 bases are shared with TRBD1. Losses at the gene ends were 4 bases for V and 3 bases for J; bases not matched to a gene: 8. This CDR3 has 16 residues. The germline CDR1 and CDR2 sequences are SNHLY and FYNNEI. The CDR3 coding sequence is TGTGCCAGCAGTGCCGGGGACAGGGGATCGGACTATGGCTACACCTTC. Residues: CASSAGDRGSDYGYTF. Drawing the rest from reference TRBV2 and TRBJ1-2, the complete variable domain is EPEVTQTPSHQVTQMGQEVILRCVPISNHLYFYWYRQILGQKVEFLVSFYNNEISEKSEIFDDQFSVERPDGSNFTLKIRSTKLEDSAMYFCASSAGDRGSDYGYTFGSGTRLTVV.

The chain is built from TRBV4-1 and TRBJ1-5; D is ambiguous. CDR3 length equals 18 residues. Per the germline V gene, CDR1 is MGHRA and CDR2 is YSYEKL. Trimming pared 4 bases from V and 2 bases from J, leaving 21 bases between. This CDR3 reads CASSLRVSDGYGNQPQHF. DNA for the CDR3: TGCGCCAGCAGCCTCCGAGTTTCTGACGGGTACGGCAATCAGCCCCAGCATTTT.

The chain combines TRBV3-1 (or the pseudogene TRBV3-2) with TRBJ2-5, with D possibly matching TRBD2 (6 bases). V was shortened by 3 bases and J by 5 bases, with 16 bases between the two germline ends. The length of the CDR3 is 15 residues. CDR1 and CDR2 (germline): LGHDT, YNNKEL (reference sequence). The DNA of the CDR3 is TGTGCCAGCAGCCAGCGGGGTCGGGTCGGGGAGACCCAGTACTTC. Protein sequence: CASSQRGRVGETQYF.

As DNA, the CDR3 is TGTGCCAGTAGTCTGGGCCCTAACACTGAAGCTTTCTTT. Translated: CASSLGPNTEAFF. The chain combines TRBV19 with TRBJ1-1; D is unresolved. Germline CDR1 is LNHDA and CDR2 is SQIVND (reference sequence). Trimming shortened V by 5 bases and J by 2 bases, and 9 bases separated the two germline ends. The CDR3 covers 13 residues. Full variable domain (missing parts from reference TRBV19 and TRBJ1-1): DGGITQSPKYLFRKEGQNVTLSCEQNLNHDAMYWYRQDPGQGLRLIYYSQIVNDFQKGDIAEGYSVSREKKESFPLTVTSAQKNPTAFYLCASSLGPNTEAFFGQGTRLTVV.

The V call is TRBV12-3 or TRBV12-4, the J call TRBJ2-7; tentatively, D is TRBD1 (6 bases). V dropped 6 bases and J dropped 2 bases, with 11 bases sitting between them. The length of the CDR3 is 13 residues. The CDR3 nucleotides read TGTGCCAGCAGCCCAGGGGCCGCCTACGAGCAGTACTTC. Protein sequence: CASSPGAAYEQYF.

The rearrangement joins TRBV6-6 to TRBJ1-5, with 8 bases lining up with TRBD1. In germline, CDR1 is MNHNY, CDR2 SVGAGI (reference sequence). The CDR3 totals 14 residues. Trimming took 4 bases from V and 7 from J; bases not matched to a gene: 6. The CDR3 DNA sequence: TGTGCCAGCAGTTCGGGACAGGTCGGACAGCCCCAGCATTTT. It codes for CASSSGQVGQPQHF.

The chain employs TRBV5-1 and TRBJ1-2, with D perhaps TRBD1 (5 bases). Trimming took off 4 bases at V and 1 base at J, with 8 bases between the two ends. Looked up from germline, CDR1 is SGHRS and CDR2 is YFSETQ. This CDR3 is built from 13 residues. CDR3 coding DNA: TGCGCCAGCAGCCCCAGGGATAACTATGGCTACACCTTC. It encodes CASSPRDNYGYTF.

The V and J genes are TRBV6-5 and TRBJ1-1; the D gene is possibly TRBD1 (5 bases). Germline loops: CDR1 MNHEY, CDR2 SVGAGI. Trimming removed 7 bases from V and 9 bases from J, with 9 bases in between. The CDR3 covers 10 residues. The DNA of the CDR3 is TGTGCCAGCATAAGGGGAAAAGCTTTCTTT. Its translation is CASIRGKAFF.

J is TRBJ2-5 and V is TRBV2; tentative D call: TRBD2 (6 bases). The CDR3 loop spans 16 amino acids. Germline assignment: CDR1 SNHLY and CDR2 FYNNEI. Trimming left V 4 bases short and J 2 bases short, with 17 bases between. CDR3 in amino acids: CASSGIMAGRQETQYF. CDR3 DNA: TGTGCCAGCAGTGGGATTATGGCGGGGCGACAAGAGACCCAGTACTTC.

V is TRBV7-9 and J is TRBJ1-4, with 9 bases that match TRBD1. Germline V lookup: CDR1 SEHNR, CDR2 FQNEAQ (reference sequence). Trimming cost V 2 bases and J 7 bases; bases outside gene matches: 5. The CDR3 is 15 residues long. CDR3 sequence (DNA): TGTGCCAGCAGCTTACCGGGACAGGGTGGTGAAAAACTGTTTTTT. It codes for CASSLPGQGGEKLFF.

The chain links TRBV5-4 to TRBJ2-2; D perhaps matches TRBD1 (6 bases). The CDR3 totals 16 residues. The V gene lost 2 bases and the J gene lost 3 bases, with 14 bases spanning the gap. Per the germline V gene, CDR1 is SGHNT and CDR2 is YYREEE (reference sequence). In DNA form, the CDR3 reads TGTGCCAGCAGCTTAAGGACAGCCGGGGACACCGGGGAGCTGTTTTTT. This encodes CASSLRTAGDTGELFF.

The chain joins TRBV5-4 to TRBJ1-1, with D tentatively TRBD1 (5 bases). This CDR3 is 15 amino acids long. Germline V CDR1 and CDR2: SGHNT, YYREEE (reference sequence). V was clipped by 4 bases and J by 6 bases, with 19 bases between them. The CDR3 sequence: CASSPGGAGVSEAFF. The CDR3 DNA sequence: TGTGCCAGCAGCCCGGGAGGGGCGGGGGTCTCTGAAGCTTTCTTT.

This sequence joins TRBV6-7 and TRBJ2-3; TRBD2 matches at 8 bases. TRBV6-7 is reported as an ORF; its role is uncertain. The V and J ends lost 6 bases and 3 bases, in that order; junction bases with no gene match: 11. The CDR3 spans 16 residues. In nucleotides, the CDR3 is TGTGCCAGCAGCCCCGGGACTAGTGGGTTTACAGATACGCAGTATTTT. Protein: CASSPGTSGFTDTQYF.

The chain links TRBV18 to TRBJ1-2; no firm D call. With 0 bases removed from V and 11 bases from J, the gap between germline ends came to 4 bases. The CDR3 is made up of 10 amino acids. Per the germline V gene, CDR1 is KGHSH and CDR2 is LQKENI. Here the CDR3 DNA reads TGTGCCAGCTCACCACCCGGTTACACCTTC. This translates into CASSPPGYTF. The variable domain in full, completed from reference TRBV18 and TRBJ1-2, reads NAGVMQNPRHLVRRRGQEARLRCSPMKGHSHVYWYRQLPEEGLKFMVYLQKENIIDESGMPKERFSAEFPKEGPSILRIQQVVRGDSAAYFCASSPPGYTFGSGTRLTVV.

V is TRBV6-5 and J is TRBJ2-1, with TRBD1 matching over 7 bases. V dropped 8 bases and J dropped 3; count of bases not matched to a gene: 10. This CDR3 has 15 residues. The germline V gene encodes CDR1 MNHEY and CDR2 SVGAGI. CDR3 in DNA: TGTGCCAGCGCCCCTAGACAGGGTAGCTACAATGAGCAGTTCTTC. Protein product: CASAPRQGSYNEQFF.

The chain recombines TRBV29-1 with TRBJ1-5; the match to TRBD1 covers 12 bases. The CDR3 contains 14 residues. Trimming removed 4 bases from V and 7 bases from J; junction bases left unmatched: 5. Germline CDR1 is SQVTM and CDR2 is ANQGSEA. In nucleotides, the CDR3 is TGCAGCGTTGGGGGACAGGGGGCAGGACAGCCCCAGCATTTT. This codes for CSVGGQGAGQPQHF.

The rearrangement joins TRBV5-1 to TRBJ1-2, with D hard to call. The germline CDR1 and CDR2 sequences are SGHRS and YFSETQ. Trimming pared 1 base from V and 6 bases from J, leaving 16 bases between. This CDR3 is 15 amino acids long. CDR3 residues: CASSLLGRSVDGYTF. The CDR3 region has the DNA TGCGCCAGCAGCTTGTTGGGGAGGTCGGTAGATGGCTACACCTTC.

V gene TRBV27 combines with J gene TRBJ2-7; TRBD1 agrees at 10 bases. The CDR3 length is 18 residues. The J segment lost 1 base and the V segment lost 0 bases, leaving 9 bases of the junction unmatched. Germline CDR1 and CDR2: MNHEY and SMNVEV (reference sequence). CDR3 sequence reads: CASSLSGAGTGASYEQYF. The CDR3 coding sequence is TGTGCCAGCAGTTTATCGGGGGCCGGGACAGGGGCTTCCTACGAGCAGTACTTC.

This clone was observed a single time. This rearrangement joins TRBV4-1 to TRBJ1-1; D uncertain. The germline CDR1 and CDR2 sequences are MGHRA and YSYEKL. CDR3 size: 13 residues. Trimming removed 5 bases from V and 1 base from J, with 8 bases in between. CDR3 sequence: CASSSIANTEAFF. The CDR3 DNA reads TGCGCCAGCAGCAGCATAGCGAACACTGAAGCTTTCTTT.

The chain couples TRBV5-1 to TRBJ2-3; TRBD2 is a possible D gene (5 bases). V shed 6 bases and J shed 5 bases, with 16 bases lying between them. Germline CDR1 is SGHRS and CDR2 is YFSETQ. The CDR3 loop spans 14 amino acids. The CDR3 sequence: CASKRDWVEDTQYF. In DNA form, the CDR3 reads TGCGCCAGCAAACGGGATTGGGTTGAAGATACGCAGTATTTT.